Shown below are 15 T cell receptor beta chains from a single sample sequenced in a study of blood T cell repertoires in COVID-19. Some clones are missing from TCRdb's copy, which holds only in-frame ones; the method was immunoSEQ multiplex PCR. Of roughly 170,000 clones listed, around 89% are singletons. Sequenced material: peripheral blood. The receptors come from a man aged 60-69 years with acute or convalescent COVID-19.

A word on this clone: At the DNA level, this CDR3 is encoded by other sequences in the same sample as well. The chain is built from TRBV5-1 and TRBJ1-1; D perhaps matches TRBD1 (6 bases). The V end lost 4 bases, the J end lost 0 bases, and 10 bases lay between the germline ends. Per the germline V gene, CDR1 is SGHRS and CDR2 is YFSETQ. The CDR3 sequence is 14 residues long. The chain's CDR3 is CASSPGTLNTEAFF. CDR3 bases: TGCGCCAGCAGCCCGGGGACACTGAACACTGAAGCTTTCTTT.

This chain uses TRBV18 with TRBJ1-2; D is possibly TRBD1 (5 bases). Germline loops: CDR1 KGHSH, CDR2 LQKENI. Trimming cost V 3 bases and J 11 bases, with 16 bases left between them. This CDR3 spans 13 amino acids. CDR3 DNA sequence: TGTGCCAGCTCACCCTTAACAGGAGCTTATTACACCTTC. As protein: CASSPLTGAYYTF.

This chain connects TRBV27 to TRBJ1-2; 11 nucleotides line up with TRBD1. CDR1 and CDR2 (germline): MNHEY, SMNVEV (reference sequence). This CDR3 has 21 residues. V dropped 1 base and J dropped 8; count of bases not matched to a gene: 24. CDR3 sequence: CASSLFGFGPTPGQGAAGYTF. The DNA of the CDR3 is TGTGCCAGCAGTTTATTCGGCTTCGGCCCGACACCAGGACAGGGGGCGGCCGGCTACACCTTC.

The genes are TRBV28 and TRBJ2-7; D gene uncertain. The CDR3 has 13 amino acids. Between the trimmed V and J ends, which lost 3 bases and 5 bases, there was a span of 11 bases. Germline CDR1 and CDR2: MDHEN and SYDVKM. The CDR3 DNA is TGTGCCAGCAGTTTCCAGGATGTGGACGAGCAGTACTTC. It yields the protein CASSFQDVDEQYF.

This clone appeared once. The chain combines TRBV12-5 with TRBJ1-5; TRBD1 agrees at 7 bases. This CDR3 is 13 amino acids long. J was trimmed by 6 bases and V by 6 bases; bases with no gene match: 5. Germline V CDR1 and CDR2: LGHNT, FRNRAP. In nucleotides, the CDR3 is TGTGCTAGTGGGTTGACAGGGTTTCAGCCCCAGCATTTT. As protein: CASGLTGFQPQHF.

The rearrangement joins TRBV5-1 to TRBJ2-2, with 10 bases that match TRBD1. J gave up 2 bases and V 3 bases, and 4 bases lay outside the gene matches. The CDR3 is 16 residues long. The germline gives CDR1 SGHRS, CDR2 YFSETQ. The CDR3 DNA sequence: TGCGCCAGCAGCTGGGGACAGGGGTCTAACACCGGGGAGCTGTTTTTT. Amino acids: CASSWGQGSNTGELFF. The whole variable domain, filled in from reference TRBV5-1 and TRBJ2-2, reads KAGVTQTPRYLIKTRGQQVTLSCSPISGHRSVSWYQQTPGQGLQFLFEYFSETQRNKGNFPGRFSGRQFSNSRSEMNVSTLELGDSALYLCASSWGQGSNTGELFFGEGSRLTVL.

CDR3 sequence reads: CASSPDDYRDRGMADTQYF. Written as DNA, the CDR3 is TGCGCCAGCAGCCCGGACGATTACCGGGACAGGGGGATGGCAGATACGCAGTATTTT. This chain connects TRBV5-1 to TRBJ2-3; TRBD1 aligns across 11 bases. The CDR3 sequence is 19 residues long. Per germline, CDR1 SGHRS and CDR2 YFSETQ. Unmatched junction bases numbered 17, after V lost 4 bases and J lost 4 bases.

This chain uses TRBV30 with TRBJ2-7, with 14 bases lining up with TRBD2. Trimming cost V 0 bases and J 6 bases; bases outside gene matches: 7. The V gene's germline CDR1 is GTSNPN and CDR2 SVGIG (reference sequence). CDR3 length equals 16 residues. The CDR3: CAWSVWTSGRSGEQYF. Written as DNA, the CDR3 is TGTGCCTGGAGTGTTTGGACTAGCGGGAGGTCTGGCGAGCAGTACTTC.

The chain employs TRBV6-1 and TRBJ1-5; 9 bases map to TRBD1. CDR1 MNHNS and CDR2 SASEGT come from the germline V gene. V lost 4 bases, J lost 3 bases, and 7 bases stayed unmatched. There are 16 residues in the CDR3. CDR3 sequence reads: CASSAGTGLDNQPQHF. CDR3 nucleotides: TGTGCCAGCAGTGCCGGGACAGGGTTAGACAATCAGCCCCAGCATTTT.

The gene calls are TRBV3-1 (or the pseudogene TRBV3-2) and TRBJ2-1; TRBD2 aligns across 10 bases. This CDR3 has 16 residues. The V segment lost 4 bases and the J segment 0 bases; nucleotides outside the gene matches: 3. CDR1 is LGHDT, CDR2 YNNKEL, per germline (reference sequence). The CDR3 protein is CASSRTSGASYNEQFF. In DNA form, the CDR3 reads TGTGCCAGCAGCCGTACTAGCGGGGCCTCCTACAATGAGCAGTTCTTC.

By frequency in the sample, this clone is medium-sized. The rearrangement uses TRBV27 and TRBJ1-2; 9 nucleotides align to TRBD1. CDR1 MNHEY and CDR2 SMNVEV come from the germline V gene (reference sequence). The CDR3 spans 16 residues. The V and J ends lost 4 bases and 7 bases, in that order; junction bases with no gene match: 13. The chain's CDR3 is CASSSGTGTAAGGYTF. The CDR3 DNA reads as TGTGCCAGCAGTTCTGGGACAGGGACAGCGGCCGGTGGCTACACCTTC.

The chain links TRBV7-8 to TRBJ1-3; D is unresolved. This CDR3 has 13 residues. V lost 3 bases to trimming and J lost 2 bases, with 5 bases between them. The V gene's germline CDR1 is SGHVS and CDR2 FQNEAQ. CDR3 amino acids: CASSLGAGNTIYF. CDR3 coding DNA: TGTGCCAGCAGCTTGGGAGCTGGAAACACCATATATTTT.

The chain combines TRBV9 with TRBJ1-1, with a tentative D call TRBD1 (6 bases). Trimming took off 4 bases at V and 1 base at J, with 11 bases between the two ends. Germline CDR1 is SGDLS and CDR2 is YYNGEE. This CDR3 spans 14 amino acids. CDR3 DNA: TGTGCCAGCAGCCCGCTAGGGGGGAACACTGAAGCTTTCTTT. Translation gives CASSPLGGNTEAFF.

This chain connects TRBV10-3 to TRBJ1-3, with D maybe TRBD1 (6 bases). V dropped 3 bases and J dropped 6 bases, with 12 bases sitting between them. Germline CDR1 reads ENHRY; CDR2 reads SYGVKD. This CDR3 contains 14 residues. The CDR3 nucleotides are TGTGCCATCAGTGAAGGCAGGGGTCAAAACACCATATATTTT. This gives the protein CAISEGRGQNTIYF.

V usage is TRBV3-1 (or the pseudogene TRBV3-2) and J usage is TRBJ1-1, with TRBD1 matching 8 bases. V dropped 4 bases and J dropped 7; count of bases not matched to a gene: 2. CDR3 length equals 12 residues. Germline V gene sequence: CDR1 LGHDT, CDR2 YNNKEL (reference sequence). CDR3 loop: CASSRGQGEAFF. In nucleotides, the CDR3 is TGTGCCAGCAGCCGAGGACAGGGTGAAGCTTTCTTT.